This T cell receptor beta chain is drawn from a study of cytomegalovirus exposure and HLA in healthy donors. The CDR3 runs 14 residues. Both 60 Vbeta primers and 13 Jbeta primers went into the PCR. The assay was immunoSEQ multiplex PCR, and TCRdb's table has in-frame clones only and misses some. The table records about 130,000 clones, roughly 74% of them present only once. What was sequenced was PBMCs. This TCR was recovered from a woman between 45 and 60 years old in good health and CMV-seropositive. The chain couples TRBV7-5 to TRBJ2-5; the DNA was not used to check the table's D call, TRBD2. TRBV7-5 is designated a pseudogene. CDR3 DNA sequence: TGTGTCAGAAGCCGCACTAGCGGGGACGAGACCCAGTACTTC. It yields the protein CVRSRTSGDETQYF.